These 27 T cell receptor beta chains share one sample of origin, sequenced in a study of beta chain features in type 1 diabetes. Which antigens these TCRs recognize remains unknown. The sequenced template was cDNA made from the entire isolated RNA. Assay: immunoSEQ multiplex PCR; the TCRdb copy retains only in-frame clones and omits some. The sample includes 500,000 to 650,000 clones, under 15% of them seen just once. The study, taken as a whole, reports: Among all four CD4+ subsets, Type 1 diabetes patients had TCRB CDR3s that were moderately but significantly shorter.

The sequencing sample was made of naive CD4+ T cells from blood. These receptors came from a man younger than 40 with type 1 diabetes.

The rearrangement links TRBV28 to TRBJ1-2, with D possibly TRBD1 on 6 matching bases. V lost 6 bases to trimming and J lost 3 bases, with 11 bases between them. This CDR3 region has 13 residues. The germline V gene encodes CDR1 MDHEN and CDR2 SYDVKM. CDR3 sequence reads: CASSYGQYYGYTF. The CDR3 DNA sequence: TGTGCCAGCAGCTATGGACAGTACTATGGCTACACCTTC.

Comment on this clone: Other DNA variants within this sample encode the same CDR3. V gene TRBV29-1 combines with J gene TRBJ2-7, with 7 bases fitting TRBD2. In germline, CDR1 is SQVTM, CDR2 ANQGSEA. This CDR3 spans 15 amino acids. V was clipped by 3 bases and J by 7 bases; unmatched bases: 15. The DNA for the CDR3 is TGCAGCGTTGAGGTTGGGAGGGGATCCTCACCGGAGCAGTACTTC. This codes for CSVEVGRGSSPEQYF.

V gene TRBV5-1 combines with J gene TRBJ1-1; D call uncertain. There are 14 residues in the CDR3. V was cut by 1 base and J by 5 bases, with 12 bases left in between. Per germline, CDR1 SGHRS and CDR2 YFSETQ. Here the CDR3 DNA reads TGCGCCAGCAGCTTGTCGGCTGGGGAAACTGAAGCTTTCTTT. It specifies CASSLSAGETEAFF.

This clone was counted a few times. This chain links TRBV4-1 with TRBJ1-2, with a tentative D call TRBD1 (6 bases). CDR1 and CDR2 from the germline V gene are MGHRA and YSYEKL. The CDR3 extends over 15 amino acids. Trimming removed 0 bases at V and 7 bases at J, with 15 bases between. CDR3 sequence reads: CASSQEVNRESGYTF. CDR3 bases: TGCGCCAGCAGCCAAGAGGTTAACAGGGAGAGTGGCTACACCTTC.

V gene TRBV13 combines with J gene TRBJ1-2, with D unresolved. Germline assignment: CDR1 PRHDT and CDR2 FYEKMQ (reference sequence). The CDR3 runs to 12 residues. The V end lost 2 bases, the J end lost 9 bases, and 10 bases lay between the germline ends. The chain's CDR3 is CASSLSRASYTF. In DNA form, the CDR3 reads TGTGCCAGCAGCTTAAGTAGGGCCAGCTACACCTTC.

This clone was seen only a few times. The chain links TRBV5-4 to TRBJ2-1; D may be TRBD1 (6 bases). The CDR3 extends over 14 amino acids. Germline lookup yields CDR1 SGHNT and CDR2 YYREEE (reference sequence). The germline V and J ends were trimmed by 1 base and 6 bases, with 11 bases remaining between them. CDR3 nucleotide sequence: TGTGCCAGCAGCTTGTTCCTAGGGGGCAATGAGCAGTTCTTC. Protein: CASSLFLGGNEQFF.

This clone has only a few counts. The CDR3 reads CASSDLGLPTEAFF. The CDR3 DNA reads as TGTGCCAGCAGTGACTTGGGACTCCCCACTGAAGCTTTCTTT. The genes are TRBV6-1 and TRBJ1-1, with D tentatively TRBD1 (5 bases). The CDR3 has 14 residues. Trimming removed 3 bases from V and 4 bases from J, with 12 bases in between. Germline values: CDR1 MNHNS, CDR2 SASEGT.

The DNA for the CDR3 is TGTGCCAGCTCCCCTGGGACAGAGGGTGGCGGCTACACCTTC. Translation: CASSPGTEGGGYTF. J is TRBJ1-2 and V is TRBV7-2; 7 bases agree with TRBD1. This CDR3 has 14 residues. Germline trimming cut 8 bases from V and 8 bases from J; bases unmatched to any gene: 14. Germline V gene lookup returns CDR1 SGHTA and CDR2 FQGNSA.

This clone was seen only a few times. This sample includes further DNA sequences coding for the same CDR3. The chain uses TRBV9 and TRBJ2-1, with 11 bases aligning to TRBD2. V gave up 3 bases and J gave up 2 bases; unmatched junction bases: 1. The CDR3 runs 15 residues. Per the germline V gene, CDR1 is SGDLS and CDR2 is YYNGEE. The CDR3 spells CASSATSGAYNEQFF. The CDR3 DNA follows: TGTGCCAGCAGCGCGACTAGCGGGGCCTACAATGAGCAGTTCTTC.

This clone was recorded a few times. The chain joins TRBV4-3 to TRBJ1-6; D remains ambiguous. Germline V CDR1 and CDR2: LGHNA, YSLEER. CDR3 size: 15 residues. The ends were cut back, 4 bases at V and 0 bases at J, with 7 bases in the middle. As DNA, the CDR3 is TGCGCCAGCAGCCTGTACCACTCCTATAATTCACCCCTCCACTTT. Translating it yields CASSLYHSYNSPLHF.

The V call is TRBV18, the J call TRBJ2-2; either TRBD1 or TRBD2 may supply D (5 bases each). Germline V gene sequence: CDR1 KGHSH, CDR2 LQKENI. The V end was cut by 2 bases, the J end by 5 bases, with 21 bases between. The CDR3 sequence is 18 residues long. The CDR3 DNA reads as TGTGCCAGCTCACCAAGGTCGTCGGGGCCAGTCAATACCGGGGAGCTGTTTTTT. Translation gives CASSPRSSGPVNTGELFF. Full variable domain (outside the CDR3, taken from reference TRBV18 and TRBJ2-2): NAGVMQNPRHLVRRRGQEARLRCSPMKGHSHVYWYRQLPEEGLKFMVYLQKENIIDESGMPKERFSAEFPKEGPSILRIQQVVRGDSAAYFCASSPRSSGPVNTGELFFGEGSRLTVL.

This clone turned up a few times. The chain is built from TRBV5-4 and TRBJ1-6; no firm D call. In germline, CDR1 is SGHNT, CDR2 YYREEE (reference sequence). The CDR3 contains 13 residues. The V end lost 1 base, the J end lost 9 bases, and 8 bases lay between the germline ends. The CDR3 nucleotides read TGTGCCAGCAGCTTGCCCGAGCCTTCACCCCTCCACTTT. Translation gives CASSLPEPSPLHF. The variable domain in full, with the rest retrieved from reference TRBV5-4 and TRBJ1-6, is ETGVTQSPTHLIKTRGQQVTLRCSSQSGHNTVSWYQQALGQGPQFIFQYYREEENGRGNFPPRFSGLQFPNYSSELNVNALELDDSALYLCASSLPEPSPLHFGNGTRLTVT.

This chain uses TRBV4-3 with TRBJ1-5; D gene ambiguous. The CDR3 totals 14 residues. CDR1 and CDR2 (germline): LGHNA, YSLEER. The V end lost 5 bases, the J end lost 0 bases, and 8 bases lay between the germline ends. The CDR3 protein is CASSSDTSNQPQHF. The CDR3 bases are TGCGCCAGCAGCTCAGACACTAGCAATCAGCCCCAGCATTTT.

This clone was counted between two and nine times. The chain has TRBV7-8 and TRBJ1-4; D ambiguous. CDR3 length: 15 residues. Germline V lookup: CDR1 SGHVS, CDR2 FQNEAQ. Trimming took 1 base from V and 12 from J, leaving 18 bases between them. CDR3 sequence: CASSLEARSWVELFF. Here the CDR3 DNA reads TGTGCCAGCAGCTTAGAGGCCCGCTCCTGGGTGGAACTGTTTTTT.

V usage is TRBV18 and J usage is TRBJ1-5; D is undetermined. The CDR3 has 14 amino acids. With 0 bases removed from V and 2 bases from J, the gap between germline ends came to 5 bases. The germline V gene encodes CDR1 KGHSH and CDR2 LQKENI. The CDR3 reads CASSPPEGNQPQHF. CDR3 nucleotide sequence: TGTGCCAGCTCACCACCGGAAGGCAATCAGCCCCAGCATTTT.

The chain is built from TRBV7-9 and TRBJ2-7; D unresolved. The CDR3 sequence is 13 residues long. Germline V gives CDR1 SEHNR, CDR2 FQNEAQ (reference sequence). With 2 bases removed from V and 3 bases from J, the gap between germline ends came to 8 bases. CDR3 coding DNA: TGTGCCAGCAGCTTATCCCAAAACTACGAGCAGTACTTC. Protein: CASSLSQNYEQYF.

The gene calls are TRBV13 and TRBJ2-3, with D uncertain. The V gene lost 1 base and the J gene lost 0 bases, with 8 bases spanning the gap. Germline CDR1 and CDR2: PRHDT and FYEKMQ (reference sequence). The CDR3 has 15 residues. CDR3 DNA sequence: TGTGCCAGCAGCTTAGATGGGGTTAGCACAGATACGCAGTATTTT. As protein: CASSLDGVSTDTQYF.

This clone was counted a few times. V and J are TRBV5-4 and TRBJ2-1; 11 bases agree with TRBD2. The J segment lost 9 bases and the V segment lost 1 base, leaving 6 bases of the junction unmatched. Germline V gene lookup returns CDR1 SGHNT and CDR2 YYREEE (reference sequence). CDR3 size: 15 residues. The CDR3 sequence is CASSLTLAGEGEQFF. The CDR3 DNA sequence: TGTGCCAGCAGCTTGACACTAGCGGGGGAAGGTGAGCAGTTCTTC.

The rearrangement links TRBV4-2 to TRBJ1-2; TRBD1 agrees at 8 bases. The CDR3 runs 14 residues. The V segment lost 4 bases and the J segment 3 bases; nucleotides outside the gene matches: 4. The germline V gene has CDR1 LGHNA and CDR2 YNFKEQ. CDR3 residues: CASSLGQGDYGYTF. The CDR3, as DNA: TGTGCCAGCAGCCTAGGACAGGGAGACTATGGCTACACCTTC.

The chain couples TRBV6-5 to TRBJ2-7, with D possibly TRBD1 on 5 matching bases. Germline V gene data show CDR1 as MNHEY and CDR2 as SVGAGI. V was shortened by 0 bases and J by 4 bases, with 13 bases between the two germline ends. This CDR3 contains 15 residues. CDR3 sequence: CASSYSWQGGYEQYF. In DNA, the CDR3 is TGTGCCAGCAGTTACTCATGGCAGGGTGGTTACGAGCAGTACTTC.

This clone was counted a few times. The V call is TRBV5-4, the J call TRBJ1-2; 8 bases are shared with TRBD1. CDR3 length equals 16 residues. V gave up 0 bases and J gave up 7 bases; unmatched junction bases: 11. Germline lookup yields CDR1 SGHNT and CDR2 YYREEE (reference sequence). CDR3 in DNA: TGTGCCAGCAGCTTGGAGATGGGACAGGTGATCGGTGGCTACACCTTC. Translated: CASSLEMGQVIGGYTF.

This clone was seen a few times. This CDR3 reads CAWSARLGPQHF. In nucleotides, the CDR3 is TGTGCCTGGAGTGCGAGGTTAGGGCCCCAGCATTTT. The rearrangement joins TRBV30 to TRBJ1-5; D uncertain. With 1 base removed from V and 9 bases from J, the gap between germline ends came to 10 bases. The CDR3 runs to 12 residues. Germline V gene lookup returns CDR1 GTSNPN and CDR2 SVGIG (reference sequence). The full variable domain, its missing parts supplied by reference TRBV30 and TRBJ1-5, is SQTIHQWPATLVQPVGSPLSLECTVEGTSNPNLYWYRQAAGRGLQLLFYSVGIGQISSEVPQNLSASRPQDRQFILSSKKLLLSDSGFYLCAWSARLGPQHFGDGTRLSIL.

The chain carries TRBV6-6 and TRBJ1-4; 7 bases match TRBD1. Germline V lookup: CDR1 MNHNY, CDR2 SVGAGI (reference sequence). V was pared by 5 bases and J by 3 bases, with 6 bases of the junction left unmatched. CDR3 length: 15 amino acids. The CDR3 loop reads CASSARDSSNEKLFF. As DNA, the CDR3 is TGTGCCAGCAGTGCCCGGGACAGCTCTAATGAAAAACTGTTTTTT.

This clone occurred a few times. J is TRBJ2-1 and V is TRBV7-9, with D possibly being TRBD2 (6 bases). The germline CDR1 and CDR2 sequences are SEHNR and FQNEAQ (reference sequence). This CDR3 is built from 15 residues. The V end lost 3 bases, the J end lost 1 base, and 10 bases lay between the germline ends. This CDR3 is CASSFAGPSYNEQFF. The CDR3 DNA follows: TGTGCCAGCAGCTTTGCGGGGCCTTCCTACAATGAGCAGTTCTTC.

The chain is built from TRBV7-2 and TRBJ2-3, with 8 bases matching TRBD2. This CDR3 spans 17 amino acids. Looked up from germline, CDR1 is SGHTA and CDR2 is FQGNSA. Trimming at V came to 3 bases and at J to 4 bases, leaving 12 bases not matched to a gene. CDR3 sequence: CASSFRTSGLRSDTQYF. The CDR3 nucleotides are TGTGCCAGCAGCTTCCGAACTAGCGGCCTGCGGTCAGATACGCAGTATTTT.

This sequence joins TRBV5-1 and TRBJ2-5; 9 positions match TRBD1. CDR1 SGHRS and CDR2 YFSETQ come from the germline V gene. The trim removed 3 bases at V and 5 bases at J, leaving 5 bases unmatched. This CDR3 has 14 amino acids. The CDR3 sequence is CASSSRTGEETQYF. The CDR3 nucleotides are TGCGCCAGCAGCTCAAGGACAGGGGAGGAGACCCAGTACTTC.

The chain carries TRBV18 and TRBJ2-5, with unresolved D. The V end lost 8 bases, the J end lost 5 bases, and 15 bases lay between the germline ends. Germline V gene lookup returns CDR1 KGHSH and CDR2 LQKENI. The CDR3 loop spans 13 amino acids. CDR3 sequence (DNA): TGTGCCAGCCGGAGATCCTTGGAGGAGACCCAGTACTTC. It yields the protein CASRRSLEETQYF.